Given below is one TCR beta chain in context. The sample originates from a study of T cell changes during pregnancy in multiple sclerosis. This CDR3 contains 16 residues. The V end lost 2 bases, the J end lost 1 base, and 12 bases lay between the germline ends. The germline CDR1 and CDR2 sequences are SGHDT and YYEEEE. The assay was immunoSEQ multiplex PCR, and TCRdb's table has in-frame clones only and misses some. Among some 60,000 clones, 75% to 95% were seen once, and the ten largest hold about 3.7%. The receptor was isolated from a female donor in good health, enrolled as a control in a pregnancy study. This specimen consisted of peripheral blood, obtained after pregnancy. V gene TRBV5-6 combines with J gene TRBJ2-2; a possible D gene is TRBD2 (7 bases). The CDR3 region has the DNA TGTGCCAGCAGCTTCGGGGGGCGAGTGAACACCGGGGAGCTGTTTTTT. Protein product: CASSFGGRVNTGELFF.